These T cell receptor beta chains were read from a single sample in a study of cytomegalovirus exposure and HLA in healthy donors. TCRdb's copy holds only in-frame clones and misses some; the assay was immunoSEQ multiplex PCR. The sample has around 150,000 clones, 65% to 85% seen once. The sample comprised PBMCs. These receptors were obtained from a woman younger than 30 in good health and CMV-seronegative. CDR3s leave out the opening cysteine and the closing phenylalanine or tryptophan.

TRBJ2-2 | TRBV4-1 | ASSQDPATSGVTGELF
TRBJ1-1 | TRBV6-5 | ASTPHSEFNTEAF
TRBJ2-2 | TRBV18 | ASSPNRQGRNTGELF
TRBJ2-1 | TRBV18 | ASSRLAPSQGSNEQF
TRBJ1-5 | TRBV21-1 | ASGPTDLQPQH
TRBJ1-1 | TRBV6-1 | ASSLGVAEAF
TRBJ1-2 | TRBV19 | ASTMRDYGYT
TRBJ1-1 | TRBV18 | ASSPLRGNTEAF
TRBJ2-1 | TRBV13 | ASSLGSRVNEQF
TRBJ2-3 | TRBV12-5 | ASGLGGGDYTQY
TRBJ2-7 | TRBV6-1 | ASSSPGAHEQY
TRBJ1-2 | TRBV6-1 | ASSEDRGRFHYGYT
TRBJ1-1 | TRBV29-1 | SARGIMNTEAF
TRBJ2-4 | TRBV7-9 | ASSPGQGAAKNIQY
TRBJ1-6 | TRBV14 | ASSQAGRINSPLH
TRBJ1-1 | TRBV19 | ASTAYRGDEAF
TRBJ1-1 | TRBV28 | ASSLNRGVNTEAF
. | TRBV5-4 | ASSSISQRGSYEQY
TRBJ2-7 | TRBV5-6 | ASSLASGSQY
TRBJ2-1 | TRBV29-1 | SVESNEQF
TRBJ2-3 | TRBV7-3 | ASAATSMGTDTQY
TRBJ1-2 | TRBV29-1 | SVEHSSYGYT
TRBJ2-5 | TRBV27 | ASSLGVGGKETQY
TRBJ1-2 | TRBV10-3 | AISERTGAGYT
TRBJ1-1 | TRBV11-2 | ASSRQTGGITEAF
TRBJ1-2 | TRBV30 | AWSAQGANYYGYT